This T cell receptor beta chain was recovered during a study of Graves' ophthalmopathy and Graves' hyperthyroidism. Regarding the study as a whole: Most clonotypes expanded in thyroid above 0.001 frequency were present in blood too. Ophthalmopathy progression was predicted with 55% to 71% sensitivity and roughly 79% specificity.

As the template, RNA transcripts were used to amplify TCR beta CDR3 regions. Second-round multiplex PCR came after a first-round RT-PCR that employed HTBI primers. MiXCR was run by TCRdb on the multiplex PCR reads, yielding one entry per CDR3 protein. In the table there are hundreds of thousands of distinct CDR3 sequences, over 40% of which are singletons. In donors with ophthalmopathy, activity was moderate-to-severe, with CAS ≥3, NOSPECS ≥4 and duration under 3 months. As for this clonotype: Antigen unknown.

Sequencing was done on a sample of peripheral blood. The TCR sequence derives from an adult man with Graves' ophthalmopathy.

DNA of the CDR3: TGTGCCAGCAGCACCGGGACCGGGCGGCCCCAGTACTTC. Translating it yields CASSTGTGRPQYF. The V call is TRBV5-4, the J call TRBJ2-5; D could derive from TRBD1 or TRBD2 (5 bases each). CDR1 SGHNT and CDR2 YYREEE come from the germline V gene (reference sequence). Trimming removed 4 bases at V and 9 bases at J, with 16 bases between. The CDR3 is 13 amino acids.